The 31 T cell receptor beta chains in this list originate from one sample, sequenced in a study of cytomegalovirus exposure and HLA in healthy donors. The study ran its PCR with 60 Vbeta and 13 Jbeta primers. TCRdb's copy holds only in-frame clones and misses some; the assay was immunoSEQ multiplex PCR. The data show approximately 130,000 clones, 75% to 80% seen once. Material for sequencing was PBMCs. All receptors come from a woman in her thirties or forties in good health and CMV-seronegative.

The chain links TRBV6-1 to TRBJ2-1; 10 bases match TRBD2. The germline V gene has CDR1 MNHNS and CDR2 SASEGT. This CDR3 is built from 13 residues. Germline trimming cut 8 bases from V and 6 bases from J; bases unmatched to any gene: 4. The CDR3 loop reads CASGLAGANEQFF. CDR3 nucleotides: TGTGCCAGCGGCCTAGCGGGAGCCAATGAGCAGTTCTTC.

The chain links TRBV9 to TRBJ2-6; 7 bases line up with TRBD1. The CDR3 is 17 residues long. The germline CDR1 and CDR2 sequences are SGDLS and YYNGEE. J lost 0 bases, V lost 3 bases, and 6 bases had no gene match. This CDR3 reads CASSAGQWSSGANVLTF. Here the CDR3 DNA reads TGTGCCAGCAGCGCGGGACAGTGGAGCTCTGGGGCCAACGTCCTGACTTTC. Full variable domain (remainder filled in from reference TRBV9 and TRBJ2-6): DSGVTQTPKHLITATGQRVTLRCSPRSGDLSVYWYQQSLDQGLQFLIQYYNGEERAKGNILERFSAQQFPDLHSELNLSSLELGDSALYFCASSAGQWSSGANVLTFGAGSRLTVL.

Ten or more counts support this clone. The V gene is TRBV28, the J gene TRBJ1-1, with 7 bases identical to TRBD1. J was trimmed by 3 bases and V by 6 bases; bases with no gene match: 7. Germline loops: CDR1 MDHEN, CDR2 SYDVKM. CDR3 length equals 14 residues. The CDR3 region is CASRRGGGDTEAFF. CDR3 DNA: TGTGCCAGCAGGCGAGGGGGCGGGGACACTGAAGCTTTCTTT. The whole variable domain, filled in from reference TRBV28 and TRBJ1-1, reads DVKVTQSSRYLVKRTGEKVFLECVQDMDHENMFWYRQDPGLGLRLIYFSYDVKMKEKGDIPEGYSVSREKKERFSLILESASTNQTSMYLCASRRGGGDTEAFFGQGTRLTVV.

This CDR3 is CASSPQRDPSTDTQYF. The CDR3 nucleotides are TGTGCCAGCTCACCCCAGCGGGACCCGAGCACAGATACGCAGTATTTT. The chain has TRBV18 and TRBJ2-3, with 7 bases fitting TRBD2. The V and J ends lost 3 bases and 0 bases, in that order; junction bases with no gene match: 6. The CDR3 sequence is 16 residues long. Germline V CDR1 and CDR2: KGHSH, LQKENI.

The rearrangement uses TRBV29-1 and TRBJ2-4; TRBD1 might be the D (7 bases). This CDR3 spans 12 amino acids. Looked up from germline, CDR1 is SQVTM and CDR2 is ANQGSEA. Trimming stripped 4 bases from V and 12 bases from J, with 16 bases between. The CDR3 is CSVVEGADSQYF. CDR3 coding DNA: TGCAGCGTTGTGGAGGGGGCTGACAGTCAGTACTTC.

In its sample, this clone was seen a few times. The chain uses TRBV5-1 and TRBJ2-1, with D maybe TRBD2 (5 bases). The CDR3 runs to 14 residues. Germline V gene data show CDR1 as SGHRS and CDR2 as YFSETQ. The V gene lost 1 base and the J gene lost 8 bases, with 13 bases spanning the gap. The CDR3 DNA reads as TGCGCCAGCAGCTTGACTAGTTTGGCGGATGAGCAGTTCTTC. Its translation is CASSLTSLADEQFF.

The chain links TRBV18 to TRBJ2-7; no clear D gene. The V end was cut by 0 bases, the J end by 2 bases, with 11 bases between. Germline V gene data show CDR1 as KGHSH and CDR2 as LQKENI. The CDR3 contains 15 residues. The CDR3 bases are TGTGCCAGCTCACCACCGGCCGCTGCCGCCTACGAGCAGTACTTC. Translation: CASSPPAAAAYEQYF.

This chain uses TRBV7-9 with TRBJ1-5, with D unresolved. Trimming removed 1 base at V and 1 base at J, with 14 bases between. The CDR3 sequence is 17 residues long. Per germline, CDR1 SEHNR and CDR2 FQNEAQ (reference sequence). CDR3 nucleotides: TGTGCCAGCAGCTTAGGGGATTTTTGGGAGAGCAATCAGCCCCAGCATTTT. The encoded protein is CASSLGDFWESNQPQHF. The full variable domain, rest sourced from reference TRBV7-9 and TRBJ1-5, is DTGVSQNPRHKITKRGQNVTFRCDPISEHNRLYWYRQTLGQGPEFLTYFQNEAQLEKSRLLSDRFSAERPKGSFSTLEIQRTEQGDSAMYLCASSLGDFWESNQPQHFGDGTRLSIL.

The genes are TRBV27 and TRBJ1-6; D is unresolved. The CDR3 has 12 amino acids. The V and J ends lost 3 bases and 11 bases respectively, with 8 bases between them. Per germline, CDR1 MNHEY and CDR2 SMNVEV (reference sequence). The CDR3 loop is CASSFVGAPLHF. Here the CDR3 DNA reads TGTGCCAGCAGTTTTGTCGGGGCACCCCTCCACTTT.

J is TRBJ2-3 and V is TRBV5-1, with TRBD1 identical over 7 bases. Losses at the gene ends were 2 bases for V and 6 bases for J; bases not matched to a gene: 6. Looked up from germline, CDR1 is SGHRS and CDR2 is YFSETQ. The CDR3 runs to 14 residues. The DNA of the CDR3 is TGCGCCAGCAGCTTTGGGACAGACTCGGATACGCAGTATTTT. Protein sequence: CASSFGTDSDTQYF.

This clone was counted only a few times. The chain has TRBV11-2 and TRBJ1-2; D perhaps matches TRBD1 (6 bases). The CDR3 is made up of 14 amino acids. The germline V gene has CDR1 SGHAT and CDR2 FQNNGV. Trimming shortened V by 0 bases and J by 7 bases, and 12 bases separated the two germline ends. The DNA of the CDR3 is TGTGCCAGCAGCTTAGAAGCAGGGGCGGGTGGCTACACCTTC. Its translation: CASSLEAGAGGYTF.

The chain combines TRBV10-2 with TRBJ2-5; possibly TRBD2 for D (5 bases). Trimming cost V 11 bases and J 3 bases, with 16 bases left between them. Germline V CDR1 and CDR2: WSHSY, SAAADI. The CDR3 covers 13 residues. The CDR3 coding sequence is TGCGCCGTTCGGAGCGGTCGGAAAGAGACCCAGTACTTC. Translation: CAVRSGRKETQYF.

The chain recombines TRBV10-3 with TRBJ1-3, with TRBD1 matching 7 bases. The CDR3 extends over 13 amino acids. Germline V gene data show CDR1 as ENHRY and CDR2 as SYGVKD. V gave up 5 bases and J gave up 4 bases; unmatched junction bases: 2. CDR3 in amino acids: CAISTGVGNTIYF. The CDR3 bases are TGTGCCATCAGTACAGGGGTCGGAAACACCATATATTTT.

The chain uses TRBV27 and TRBJ1-2; TRBD1 is a possible D gene (6 bases). Germline-derived CDR1 and CDR2 are MNHEY and SMNVEV (reference sequence). The CDR3 spans 18 residues. Trimming removed 9 bases at V and 2 bases at J, with 28 bases between. The CDR3 coding sequence is TGTGCCAGAACTCATATAAAGGTGTGGCGGGGGGGCAACTATGGCTACACCTTC. This translates into CARTHIKVWRGGNYGYTF.

This clone has a handful of counts. V and J are TRBV5-4 and TRBJ1-6, with 11 bases matching TRBD1. CDR1 and CDR2 from the germline V gene are SGHNT and YYREEE (reference sequence). After removal of 4 bases from V and 10 bases from J, the junction contained 7 bases not matched to a gene. CDR3 length: 15 amino acids. This CDR3 reads CASSVDRGLDSPLHF. The CDR3 nucleotides are TGTGCCAGCAGCGTGGACAGGGGGCTGGACTCACCCCTCCACTTT.

Details on this clone: The same CDR3 can be traced to other DNA sequences in this sample. The chain combines TRBV27 with TRBJ2-1; TRBD2 agrees at 7 bases. V gave up 8 bases and J gave up 4 bases; unmatched junction bases: 8. Germline CDR1 MNHEY, CDR2 SMNVEV (reference sequence). The CDR3 is 14 residues long. CDR3 in DNA: TGTGCCAGCGGGGGGGATGGAACGTACAATGAGCAGTTCTTC. The encoded protein is CASGGDGTYNEQFF.

Of note for this clone: Other nucleotide sequences from this sample produce the same CDR3. The J gene is TRBJ2-7, the V gene TRBV5-1; D perhaps matches TRBD1 (5 bases). In germline, CDR1 is SGHRS, CDR2 YFSETQ. Trimming cost V 3 bases and J 4 bases, with 8 bases left between them. The CDR3 totals 12 residues. CDR3: CASSSQGYEQYF. The CDR3 nucleotides read TGCGCCAGCAGCTCCCAGGGTTACGAGCAGTACTTC.

The sample holds a few counts of this clone. This sequence joins TRBV27 and TRBJ2-1; 7 bases are shared with TRBD2. Germline V CDR1 and CDR2: MNHEY, SMNVEV (reference sequence). Losses at the gene ends were 5 bases for V and 10 bases for J; bases not matched to a gene: 2. CDR3 size: 11 residues. Here the CDR3 DNA reads TGTGCCAGCAGTGGGGGAGGGGAGCAGTTCTTC. It translates to CASSGGGEQFF.

The chain joins TRBV4-2 to TRBJ1-4; 11 bases are shared with TRBD1. Germline lookup yields CDR1 LGHNA and CDR2 YNFKEQ. The CDR3 is made up of 16 amino acids. V was clipped by 3 bases and J by 8 bases; unmatched bases: 8. The CDR3 nucleotides read TGTGCCAGCAGCCATGGACAGGGGGCCAGGGGGGAAAAACTGTTTTTT. Encoded protein: CASSHGQGARGEKLFF.

V is TRBV28 and J is TRBJ2-7; TRBD2 agrees at 13 bases. V was clipped by 5 bases and J by 3 bases; unmatched bases: 13. The CDR3 is made up of 18 amino acids. Germline V CDR1 and CDR2: MDHEN, SYDVKM. The CDR3 reads CASSDSKMGLAGHYEQYF. The CDR3 DNA follows: TGTGCCAGCAGTGACTCAAAAATGGGACTAGCGGGACACTACGAGCAGTACTTC. The full variable domain, rest sourced from reference TRBV28 and TRBJ2-7, is DVKVTQSSRYLVKRTGEKVFLECVQDMDHENMFWYRQDPGLGLRLIYFSYDVKMKEKGDIPEGYSVSREKKERFSLILESASTNQTSMYLCASSDSKMGLAGHYEQYFGPGTRLTVT.

The V gene is TRBV18, the J gene TRBJ2-3, with D maybe TRBD2 (5 bases). In germline, CDR1 is KGHSH, CDR2 LQKENI. The CDR3 covers 18 residues. Trimming pared 4 bases from V and 0 bases from J, leaving 20 bases between. The CDR3 bases are TGTGCCAGCTCACGAAATCAGGATAGCGAAACTAGCACAGATACGCAGTATTTT. Protein product: CASSRNQDSETSTDTQYF.

This clone was observed a few times. The V call is TRBV19, the J call TRBJ2-1, with D possibly matching TRBD1 (6 bases). The germline V and J ends were trimmed by 5 bases and 8 bases, with 7 bases remaining between them. This CDR3 region has 11 residues. Germline V lookup: CDR1 LNHDA, CDR2 SQIVND (reference sequence). For the CDR3, the DNA is TGTGCCAGTAGTCAGGGGTATGAGCAGTTCTTC. Amino acid sequence: CASSQGYEQFF.

The V and J genes are TRBV6-4 and TRBJ1-5; D is ambiguous. Germline V gene data show CDR1 as MRHNA and CDR2 as SNTAGT. There are 13 residues in the CDR3. The germline V and J ends were trimmed by 6 bases and 11 bases, with 17 bases remaining between them. The CDR3 loop reads CASRADDTETQHF. The CDR3 DNA is TGTGCCAGCAGAGCGGATGACACGGAGACCCAGCATTTT.

V usage is TRBV28 and J usage is TRBJ2-4; 7 bases are a match to TRBD1. There are 14 residues in the CDR3. The ends lost 8 bases at V and 9 bases at J; junction bases unmatched: 13. Looked up from germline, CDR1 is MDHEN and CDR2 is SYDVKM. The CDR3 coding sequence is TGTGCCAGCGCCGCCGCCGGACAGGCGGGCATTCAGTACTTC. It codes for CASAAAGQAGIQYF.

The CDR3 nucleotides read TGTGCCAGCGGGTCCGACAGGGGGTTAGACTATGGCTACACCTTC. This sequence encodes CASGSDRGLDYGYTF. V gene TRBV6-1 combines with J gene TRBJ1-2; TRBD1 matches at 9 bases. The CDR3 is 15 amino acids. J gave up 3 bases and V 8 bases, and 10 bases lay outside the gene matches. The germline V gene has CDR1 MNHNS and CDR2 SASEGT.

CDR3 region: CASSPSGGEQFF. The CDR3 DNA reads as TGTGCCAGCAGCCCATCCGGGGGAGAGCAGTTCTTC. The chain combines TRBV9 with TRBJ2-1, with TRBD2 as a possible D gene (6 bases). V was pared by 4 bases and J by 10 bases, with 12 bases between. Germline CDR1 SGDLS, CDR2 YYNGEE. The CDR3 extends over 12 amino acids.

This clone has only a few counts. This sequence joins TRBV2 and TRBJ1-5; TRBD1 is a possible D gene (6 bases). This CDR3 spans 13 amino acids. Germline values: CDR1 SNHLY, CDR2 FYNNEI. Trimming left V 8 bases short and J 8 bases short, with 16 bases between. This CDR3 is CASAGQIREPQHF. The CDR3, as DNA: TGTGCCAGCGCTGGACAGATTCGTGAGCCCCAGCATTTT.

The rearrangement joins TRBV25-1 to TRBJ2-5, with D possibly TRBD2 on 7 matching bases. The CDR3 sequence is 13 residues long. Trimming took off 6 bases at V and 5 bases at J, with 13 bases between the two ends. The germline CDR1 and CDR2 sequences are MGHDK and SYGVNS. The CDR3 spells CASRGGARETQYF. CDR3 DNA: TGTGCCAGCAGGGGGGGGGCGCGGGAGACCCAGTACTTC.

The chain employs TRBV6-5 and TRBJ2-2; no reliable D call. The CDR3 has 13 amino acids. Per the germline V gene, CDR1 is MNHEY and CDR2 is SVGAGI. The V end was cut by 4 bases, the J end by 4 bases, with 7 bases between. This CDR3 reads CASSFRRTGELFF. In DNA form, the CDR3 reads TGTGCCAGCAGTTTCAGGCGCACCGGGGAGCTGTTTTTT.

The V gene is TRBV28, the J gene TRBJ2-7; D remains ambiguous. CDR3 length: 12 amino acids. Trimming took off 8 bases at V and 3 bases at J, with 11 bases between the two ends. From germline, CDR1 is MDHEN and CDR2 SYDVKM. The CDR3: CASRSIYYEQYF. The DNA for the CDR3 is TGTGCCAGCCGATCGATCTACTACGAGCAGTACTTC. The variable domain in full, completed from reference TRBV28 and TRBJ2-7, reads DVKVTQSSRYLVKRTGEKVFLECVQDMDHENMFWYRQDPGLGLRLIYFSYDVKMKEKGDIPEGYSVSREKKERFSLILESASTNQTSMYLCASRSIYYEQYFGPGTRLTVT.

The chain carries TRBV2 and TRBJ2-1; D might be TRBD1 (5 bases). Trimming removed 6 bases from V and 0 bases from J, with 15 bases in between. Per the germline V gene, CDR1 is SNHLY and CDR2 is FYNNEI. The CDR3 loop spans 16 amino acids. The CDR3 DNA follows: TGTGCCAGCAGCCAGACAGACCCTAACTCCTACAATGAGCAGTTCTTC. Translated: CASSQTDPNSYNEQFF.